Below are 15 T cell receptor beta chains sequenced from a single sample in a study of technical replicates of blood from a handful of donors (dated by TCRdb to the late 2010s). Library prep was done by the immunoSEQ multiplex PCR assay. Here the immuneACCESS table is served through TCRdb, limited to in-frame sequences with V and J called. Missing clones are a known gap in these copies; in checked studies unresolved V genes cover under half, and the rest lacks a known reason. Here the sample has roughly 90,000 clones; about 94% occur a single time. The ten largest clonotypes hold roughly 0.22% of the sample. The sequencing sample was made of T cells isolated from PBMCs. The receptors come from a human donor in good health.

The gene calls are TRBV4-1 and TRBJ2-7, with TRBD1 matching over 9 bases. Germline V gene data show CDR1 as MGHRA and CDR2 as YSYEKL. V was clipped by 3 bases and J by 3 bases; unmatched bases: 3. The CDR3 has 14 amino acids. The CDR3 region is CASSHGQGSYEQYF. The CDR3 nucleotides are TGCGCCAGCAGCCATGGACAGGGGAGCTACGAGCAGTACTTC.

This chain connects TRBV30 to TRBJ1-1, with D possibly being TRBD1 (6 bases). CDR1 is GTSNPN, CDR2 SVGIG, per germline (reference sequence). V lost 4 bases and J lost 0, with 9 bases in between. This CDR3 contains 13 residues. CDR3 DNA sequence: TGTGCCTGGAACTCAGGGGTGAACACTGAAGCTTTCTTT. Amino acids: CAWNSGVNTEAFF. The full variable domain, in which reference TRBV30 and TRBJ1-1 provide the parts outside the CDR3, is SQTIHQWPATLVQPVGSPLSLECTVEGTSNPNLYWYRQAAGRGLQLLFYSVGIGQISSEVPQNLSASRPQDRQFILSSKKLLLSDSGFYLCAWNSGVNTEAFFGQGTRLTVV.

V usage is TRBV5-1 and J usage is TRBJ2-5, with D possibly being TRBD2 (5 bases). The CDR3 totals 13 residues. V shed 4 bases and J shed 5 bases, with 12 bases lying between them. CDR1 SGHRS and CDR2 YFSETQ come from the germline V gene. CDR3 residues: CASSETREETQYF. The CDR3 DNA reads TGCGCCAGCAGCGAGACAAGGGAGGAGACCCAGTACTTC.

The chain links TRBV27 to TRBJ2-5; 7 bases line up with TRBD2. CDR3 length: 15 residues. V shed 3 bases and J 5 bases; nucleotides not matched to a gene: 9. The germline CDR1 and CDR2 sequences are MNHEY and SMNVEV (reference sequence). Here the CDR3 reads CASSLTHLGGETQYF. DNA of the CDR3: TGTGCCAGCAGTTTGACCCACTTGGGGGGGGAGACCCAGTACTTC.

Here the CDR3 DNA reads TGCGCCAGCAGTGAGTTGTACACAGATACGCAGTATTTT. This codes for CASSELYTDTQYF. This chain links TRBV10-1 with TRBJ2-3, with D uncertain. This CDR3 contains 13 residues. CDR1 is WNHNN and CDR2 is SYGVQD in the germline V gene (reference sequence). The V end was cut by 1 base, the J end by 2 bases, with 4 bases between.

The V call is TRBV5-8, the J call TRBJ2-3, with 9 bases aligning to TRBD2. Germline CDR1 and CDR2: SGHTS and YDEGEE. The ends lost 4 bases at V and 4 bases at J; junction bases unmatched: 7. CDR3 length: 15 amino acids. CDR3 nucleotide sequence: TGTGCCAGCAGCCCATATTTAGCGGGAGCAGATACGCAGTATTTT. Translating it yields CASSPYLAGADTQYF.

This clone was seen only once. The J gene is TRBJ2-3, the V gene TRBV2, with 7 nucleotides matching TRBD2. Germline values: CDR1 SNHLY, CDR2 FYNNEI. This CDR3 region has 14 residues. The junction had 5 bases not matched to a gene; V was cut back by 2 bases and J by 6 bases. The CDR3 DNA reads as TGTGCCAGCAGTGAAAGGACTAGAGGCGATACGCAGTATTTT. Translating it yields CASSERTRGDTQYF.

The CDR3 bases are TGTGCCAGCAGTTCCCCCCAGCGGGGGTATGGCGGGGAGCTGTTTTTT. It codes for CASSSPQRGYGGELFF. V gene TRBV27 combines with J gene TRBJ2-2; 8 bases align to TRBD2. Germline CDR1 MNHEY, CDR2 SMNVEV (reference sequence). This CDR3 contains 16 residues. The trim removed 4 bases at V and 7 bases at J, leaving 11 bases unmatched.

This chain uses TRBV18 with TRBJ2-5; 9 nucleotides line up with TRBD1. The CDR3 has 15 amino acids. From germline, CDR1 is KGHSH and CDR2 LQKENI. The ends lost 3 bases at V and 5 bases at J; junction bases unmatched: 7. The CDR3, as DNA: TGTGCCAGCTCACCGGGACAGGGAAGGGAGGAGACCCAGTACTTC. It encodes CASSPGQGREETQYF.

V gene TRBV2 combines with J gene TRBJ2-6; 8 nucleotides align to TRBD1. The CDR3 has 14 residues. Germline trimming cut 9 bases from V and 0 bases from J; bases unmatched to any gene: 1. In germline, CDR1 is SNHLY, CDR2 FYNNEI. CDR3 DNA sequence: TGTGCCAGGGGACAGGACTCTGGGGCCAACGTCCTGACTTTC. Its translation: CARGQDSGANVLTF.

On this clone: Mismatch with germline at one junction end may stem from a read error. The chain links TRBV5-4 to TRBJ2-7; 7 nucleotides match TRBD1. The CDR3 spans 11 residues. CDR1 and CDR2 (germline): SGHNT, YYREEE (reference sequence). The DNA for the CDR3 is TGTGCCAGCAGCTTGGAGGGGGCCACGGACTTC. It encodes CASSLEGATDF.

The chain uses TRBV11-1 and TRBJ2-1; TRBD2 matches 12 bases. The CDR3 is 17 residues long. The V gene's germline CDR1 is SGHAT and CDR2 FQDESV (reference sequence). Trimming removed 1 base from V and 4 bases from J; junction bases left unmatched: 5. CDR3: CASSLELAGGGYNEQFF. DNA for the CDR3: TGTGCCAGCAGCTTAGAGCTAGCGGGAGGGGGATACAATGAGCAGTTCTTC.

The chain links TRBV6-5 to TRBJ1-2; D remains ambiguous. Germline lookup yields CDR1 MNHEY and CDR2 SVGAGI. The CDR3 has 15 residues. V lost 2 bases to trimming and J lost 0 bases, with 10 bases between them. The CDR3 DNA is TGTGCCAGCAGTTACACTGTGGGAGCTAACTATGGCTACACCTTC. Translated, it gives CASSYTVGANYGYTF.

The rearrangement links TRBV27 to TRBJ2-3; the match to TRBD2 covers 8 bases. CDR3 length: 17 residues. J was trimmed by 0 bases and V by 6 bases; bases with no gene match: 11. Germline CDR1 reads MNHEY; CDR2 reads SMNVEV (reference sequence). The CDR3 region has the DNA TGTGCCAGCAGGGAGAGACGACTAGCGCTAAGCACAGATACGCAGTATTTT. Its protein product is CASRERRLALSTDTQYF.

This chain links TRBV7-6 with TRBJ2-5, with 7 bases fitting TRBD2. Looked up from germline, CDR1 is SGHVS and CDR2 is FNYEAQ. The CDR3 is made up of 15 amino acids. V shed 3 bases, J shed 2 bases, and the junction held 6 bases outside the gene matches. The CDR3 coding sequence is TGTGCCAGCAGCTTGGATAGCGGGCTTCAAGAGACCCAGTACTTC. Protein sequence: CASSLDSGLQETQYF.